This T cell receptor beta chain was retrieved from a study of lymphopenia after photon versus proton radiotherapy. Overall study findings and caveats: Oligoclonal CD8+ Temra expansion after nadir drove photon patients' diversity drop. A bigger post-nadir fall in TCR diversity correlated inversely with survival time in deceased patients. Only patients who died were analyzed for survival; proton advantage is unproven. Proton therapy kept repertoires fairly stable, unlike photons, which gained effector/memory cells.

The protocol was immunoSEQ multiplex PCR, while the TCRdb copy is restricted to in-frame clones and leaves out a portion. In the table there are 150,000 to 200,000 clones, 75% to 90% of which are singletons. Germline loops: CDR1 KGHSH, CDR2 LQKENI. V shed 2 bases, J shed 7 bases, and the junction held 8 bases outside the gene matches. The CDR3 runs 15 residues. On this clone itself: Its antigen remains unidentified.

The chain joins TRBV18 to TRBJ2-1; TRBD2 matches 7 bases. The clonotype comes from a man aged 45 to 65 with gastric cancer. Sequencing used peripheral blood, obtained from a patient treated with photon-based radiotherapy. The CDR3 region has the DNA TGTGCCAGCTCACCAGGGCTAGCGGAGGGGAATGAGCAGTTCTTC. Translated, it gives CASSPGLAEGNEQFF.